These 25 T cell receptor beta chains were all obtained from the same sample, sequenced in a study of cytomegalovirus exposure and HLA in healthy donors. The PCR was carried out with 60 Vbeta primers and 13 Jbeta primers. TCRdb keeps only in-frame clones here, not all; method: immunoSEQ multiplex PCR. This sample has about 130,000 clones, with 80% to 90% found just once. Sample: PBMCs. Every receptor here comes from a man in his fifties in good health and CMV-seronegative.

This clone was seen a single time. The V and J genes are TRBV5-4 and TRBJ2-5; D might be TRBD1 (6 bases). Between the trimmed V and J ends, which lost 4 bases and 1 base, there was a span of 11 bases. The CDR3 length is 14 residues. The germline V gene encodes CDR1 SGHNT and CDR2 YYREEE (reference sequence). The chain's CDR3 is CASSPRTVQETQYF. CDR3 DNA: TGTGCCAGCAGCCCAAGGACAGTCCAAGAGACCCAGTACTTC. The full variable domain, in which reference TRBV5-4 and TRBJ2-5 provide the parts outside the CDR3, is ETGVTQSPTHLIKTRGQQVTLRCSSQSGHNTVSWYQQALGQGPQFIFQYYREEENGRGNFPPRFSGLQFPNYSSELNVNALELDDSALYLCASSPRTVQETQYFGPGTRLLVL.

The chain joins TRBV23-1 to TRBJ1-1; tentative D call: TRBD1 (5 bases). TRBV23-1 is flagged as an ORF with uncertain function. The CDR3 runs 16 residues. The V and J ends lost 4 bases and 0 bases respectively, with 15 bases between them. This CDR3 is CASSRSRTYMNTEAFF. DNA for the CDR3: TGCGCCAGCAGTCGCTCACGGACATACATGAACACTGAAGCTTTCTTT.

V gene TRBV10-1 combines with J gene TRBJ2-3; the D is unclear. Germline lookup yields CDR1 WNHNN and CDR2 SYGVQD (reference sequence). V lost 4 bases and J lost 1, with 9 bases in between. The CDR3 has 14 residues. The CDR3 bases are TGCGCCAGCAGTGGGTCCGAGGGCACAGATACGCAGTATTTT. It translates to CASSGSEGTDTQYF.

The chain recombines TRBV9 with TRBJ1-4; 8 nucleotides agree with TRBD1. CDR1 and CDR2 from the germline V gene are SGDLS and YYNGEE. The CDR3 has 15 residues. With V trimmed by 3 bases and J by 6 bases, 7 bases remained unmatched. The CDR3 DNA is TGTGCCAGCAGCGCCGGACAGGGCAAAGATGAAAAACTGTTTTTT. Translated: CASSAGQGKDEKLFF. The whole variable domain, filled in from reference TRBV9 and TRBJ1-4, reads DSGVTQTPKHLITATGQRVTLRCSPRSGDLSVYWYQQSLDQGLQFLIQYYNGEERAKGNILERFSAQQFPDLHSELNLSSLELGDSALYFCASSAGQGKDEKLFFGSGTQLSVL.

The chain recombines TRBV10-3 with TRBJ2-1; D possibly corresponds to TRBD2 (6 bases). Germline V gene lookup returns CDR1 ENHRY and CDR2 SYGVKD. The germline V and J ends were trimmed by 8 bases and 1 base, with 9 bases remaining between them. The CDR3 covers 13 residues. Here the CDR3 DNA reads TGTGCCATCGGTGGGACTTCCTACAATGAGCAGTTCTTC. Its protein product is CAIGGTSYNEQFF.

J is TRBJ2-7 and V is TRBV2; D perhaps matches TRBD2 (6 bases). The CDR3 is 14 amino acids. Germline CDR1 is SNHLY and CDR2 is FYNNEI. Trimming shortened V by 6 bases and J by 0 bases, and 12 bases separated the two germline ends. This CDR3 reads CASSGGVLSYEQYF. The CDR3 DNA sequence: TGTGCCAGCAGCGGCGGGGTCCTCTCCTACGAGCAGTACTTC.

The chain recombines TRBV14 with TRBJ2-5; D not certain. The CDR3 runs 14 residues. Trimming shortened V by 4 bases and J by 0 bases, and 9 bases separated the two germline ends. Germline values: CDR1 SGHDN, CDR2 FVKESK. The CDR3: CASSPRQHQETQYF. DNA for the CDR3: TGTGCCAGCAGCCCTCGACAACACCAAGAGACCCAGTACTTC.

The chain employs TRBV9 and TRBJ2-1; 8 bases fit TRBD2. The CDR3 has 15 residues. J lost 3 bases, V lost 1 base, and 3 bases had no gene match. Germline CDR1 and CDR2: SGDLS and YYNGEE. For the CDR3, the DNA is TGTGCCAGCAGCGTATCGGGGGGGGACTACAATGAGCAGTTCTTC. This sequence encodes CASSVSGGDYNEQFF.

The V call is TRBV15, the J call TRBJ2-7; 8 bases match TRBD1. J gave up 5 bases and V 4 bases, and 10 bases lay outside the gene matches. Germline V CDR1 and CDR2: LNHNV, YYDKDF (reference sequence). The CDR3 length is 15 residues. The CDR3 loop is CATSTRRTGINEQYF. CDR3 DNA sequence: TGTGCCACCAGCACTCGACGGACAGGGATAAACGAGCAGTACTTC.

The rearrangement links TRBV7-9 to TRBJ1-1; D gene unclear. The CDR3 consists of 12 residues. Germline-derived CDR1 and CDR2 are SEHNR and FQNEAQ (reference sequence). V dropped 1 base and J dropped 5 bases, with 5 bases sitting between them. The CDR3 reads CASSLGRTEAFF. The CDR3, as DNA: TGTGCCAGCAGCTTAGGCAGAACTGAAGCTTTCTTT.

The rearrangement links TRBV2 to TRBJ2-1; no reliable D call. V was pared by 6 bases and J by 15 bases, with 18 bases between. The CDR3 sequence is 12 residues long. CDR1 is SNHLY and CDR2 is FYNNEI in the germline V gene. Written as DNA, the CDR3 is TGTGCCAGCAGGAATATAGTTTTGGGCCTGTTCTTC. Translation gives CASRNIVLGLFF. Using reference TRBV2 and TRBJ2-1 for the parts outside the CDR3, the full variable domain is EPEVTQTPSHQVTQMGQEVILRCVPISNHLYFYWYRQILGQKVEFLVSFYNNEISEKSEIFDDQFSVERPDGSNFTLKIRSTKLEDSAMYFCASRNIVLGLFFGPGTRLTVL.

The gene calls are TRBV9 and TRBJ1-1; 8 bases line up with TRBD1. Germline CDR1 and CDR2: SGDLS and YYNGEE. V dropped 3 bases and J dropped 0; count of bases not matched to a gene: 4. The CDR3 extends over 15 amino acids. The CDR3 loop reads CASSEGTGMNTEAFF. The CDR3 DNA sequence: TGTGCCAGCAGCGAGGGGACAGGCATGAACACTGAAGCTTTCTTT. Complete variable domain (other parts from reference TRBV9 and TRBJ1-1): DSGVTQTPKHLITATGQRVTLRCSPRSGDLSVYWYQQSLDQGLQFLIQYYNGEERAKGNILERFSAQQFPDLHSELNLSSLELGDSALYFCASSEGTGMNTEAFFGQGTRLTVV.

CDR3 residues: CASSVGDRNEQFF. The CDR3 nucleotides read TGTGCCAGCAGCGTAGGGGACAGGAATGAGCAGTTCTTC. This chain links TRBV9 with TRBJ2-1; TRBD1 matches 8 bases. V lost 0 bases to trimming and J lost 7 bases; unmatched junction nucleotides: 0. The CDR3 loop spans 13 amino acids. Germline V gene data show CDR1 as SGDLS and CDR2 as YYNGEE.

The V gene is TRBV4-3, the J gene TRBJ1-5, with D hard to call. The length of the CDR3 is 15 residues. V was shortened by 0 bases and J by 4 bases, with 10 bases between the two germline ends. From germline, CDR1 is LGHNA and CDR2 YSLEER. In DNA, the CDR3 is TGCGCCAGCAGCCAAGATCCGTCAGGTAATCAGCCCCAGCATTTT. This translates into CASSQDPSGNQPQHF.

In this sample, this clone turned up once. The rearrangement uses TRBV7-6 and TRBJ2-7; TRBD2 matches at 9 bases. Germline assignment: CDR1 SGHVS and CDR2 FNYEAQ. This CDR3 has 15 amino acids. V shed 0 bases and J 11 bases; nucleotides not matched to a gene: 11. In nucleotides, the CDR3 is TGTGCCAGCAGCTTAGCGGGTAGCGGGGGCCCTCCAGAGTACTTC. It is translated as CASSLAGSGGPPEYF.

The chain carries TRBV30 and TRBJ2-5; D remains unclear. Per the germline V gene, CDR1 is GTSNPN and CDR2 is SVGIG (reference sequence). Trimming left V 0 bases short and J 2 bases short, with 10 bases between. The CDR3 contains 14 residues. The CDR3 bases are TGTGCCTGGAGTGTATCTGTAATACAAGAGACCCAGTACTTC. It is translated as CAWSVSVIQETQYF.

This clone was seen only a few times. The chain joins TRBV4-3 to TRBJ1-1; D is ambiguous. Germline V gene data show CDR1 as LGHNA and CDR2 as YSLEER. Trimming took 0 bases from V and 2 from J, leaving 10 bases between them. CDR3 length: 15 residues. Here the CDR3 reads CASSQEPKSNTEAFF. CDR3 in DNA: TGCGCCAGCAGCCAAGAACCGAAGAGTAACACTGAAGCTTTCTTT.

This clone came up once. This rearrangement joins TRBV19 to TRBJ2-7; 7 positions match TRBD1. Germline assignment: CDR1 LNHDA and CDR2 SQIVND (reference sequence). The ends lost 2 bases at V and 2 bases at J; junction bases unmatched: 3. The CDR3 covers 14 residues. This chain's CDR3 is CASSIPGQTYEQYF. CDR3 sequence (DNA): TGTGCCAGTAGTATACCGGGACAGACCTACGAGCAGTACTTC.

This clone is a singleton in its sample. The V and J genes are TRBV5-7 and TRBJ2-5; possible D gene TRBD1, 6 bases. Judging by the DNA end, TRBJ2-7 fits better; the J call may be wrong. TRBV5-7 is known as an ORF, though its function is uncertain. The CDR3 loop spans 13 amino acids. Here the CDR3 DNA reads TGTGCCAGCAGCTTTGGACAGACCTACGAGCAGTACTTC. Translated: CASSFGQTYEQYF.

This clone was found a few times. The rearrangement links TRBV5-1 to TRBJ2-6; the D is unclear. Looked up from germline, CDR1 is SGHRS and CDR2 is YFSETQ. CDR3 length equals 15 residues. V was cut by 0 bases and J by 1 base, with 5 bases left in between. CDR3 in amino acids: CASSLEASGANVLTF. The CDR3 DNA follows: TGCGCCAGCAGCTTGGAAGCTTCTGGGGCCAACGTCCTGACTTTC.

V gene TRBV11-2 combines with J gene TRBJ2-7; 8 positions agree with TRBD1. V shed 4 bases, J shed 2 bases, and the junction held 4 bases outside the gene matches. The CDR3 length is 14 residues. Germline assignment: CDR1 SGHAT and CDR2 FQNNGV. CDR3 region: CASSSRQGPYEQYF. The CDR3, as DNA: TGTGCCAGCAGCTCTCGACAGGGGCCCTACGAGCAGTACTTC.

This chain uses TRBV4-1 with TRBJ1-3, with D possibly matching TRBD1 (5 bases). This CDR3 contains 14 residues. V lost 1 base and J 8 bases, leaving 12 bases between the germline ends. CDR1 is MGHRA and CDR2 is YSYEKL in the germline V gene. Here the CDR3 DNA reads TGCGCCAGCAGCCAAGTCCCGGGGGAGTACACCATATATTTT. Protein sequence: CASSQVPGEYTIYF.

The chain employs TRBV5-4 and TRBJ1-5, with TRBD1 identical over 7 bases. This CDR3 has 13 residues. The junction had 3 bases not matched to a gene; V was cut back by 4 bases and J by 5 bases. Germline lookup yields CDR1 SGHNT and CDR2 YYREEE (reference sequence). This CDR3 reads CASSQGGDQPQHF. CDR3 bases: TGTGCCAGCAGCCAAGGGGGCGATCAGCCCCAGCATTTT.

V is TRBV5-1 and J is TRBJ1-3, with unresolved D. CDR3 length equals 16 residues. The V end lost 0 bases, the J end lost 0 bases, and 10 bases lay between the germline ends. The germline V gene encodes CDR1 SGHRS and CDR2 YFSETQ. The CDR3 sequence is CASSLAPLSSGNTIYF. The CDR3, as DNA: TGCGCCAGCAGCTTGGCTCCTCTGAGCTCTGGAAACACCATATATTTT.

This clone was recorded only once. The V call is TRBV9, the J call TRBJ1-1; 11 bases are a match to TRBD1. This CDR3 comprises 14 residues. CDR1 is SGDLS and CDR2 is YYNGEE in the germline V gene. Germline trimming cut 1 base from V and 6 bases from J; bases unmatched to any gene: 2. The CDR3 sequence is CASSVSGQGAEAFF. CDR3 in DNA: TGTGCCAGCAGCGTATCGGGACAGGGGGCTGAAGCTTTCTTT.